Below, 27 T cell receptor beta chains from the same sample are listed, as sequenced in a study of cytomegalovirus exposure and HLA in healthy donors. Use of 60 Vbeta and 13 Jbeta primers characterized the PCR. Only in-frame clones appear in the TCRdb table, and some are missing; sequencing was by immunoSEQ multiplex PCR. The sample carries about 100,000 clones, 65% to 80% recorded once. Sequenced material: PBMCs. The receptors derive from a woman aged 70 to 79 in good health and CMV-seropositive.

The CDR3, as DNA: TGCGCCAGCAGCCTCCAAGAGGCCCCAATGAACACTGAAGCTTTCTTT. Its protein product is CASSLQEAPMNTEAFF. This chain links TRBV4-1 with TRBJ1-1, with D uncertain. Germline V lookup: CDR1 MGHRA, CDR2 YSYEKL. The V and J ends lost 4 bases and 0 bases respectively, with 15 bases between them. The CDR3 length is 16 residues.

This clone was recorded a few times. This sequence joins TRBV19 and TRBJ1-4; D possibly corresponds to TRBD1 (6 bases). The germline V and J ends were trimmed by 6 bases and 10 bases, with 18 bases remaining between them. This CDR3 is built from 14 residues. In germline, CDR1 is LNHDA, CDR2 SQIVND (reference sequence). The CDR3 nucleotides are TGTGCCAGTAGCACAGGGCCCGCGGGTGGAAAACTGTTTTTT. As protein: CASSTGPAGGKLFF.

V gene TRBV19 combines with J gene TRBJ1-5, with D possibly being TRBD1 (6 bases). Germline assignment: CDR1 LNHDA and CDR2 SQIVND (reference sequence). V was pared by 4 bases and J by 4 bases, with 23 bases between. The CDR3 length is 18 residues. The CDR3 protein is CASSRGILGQLENQPQHF. In nucleotides, the CDR3 is TGTGCCAGTAGTAGGGGAATCCTAGGACAGCTAGAAAATCAGCCCCAGCATTTT. The variable domain in full, with the rest retrieved from reference TRBV19 and TRBJ1-5, is DGGITQSPKYLFRKEGQNVTLSCEQNLNHDAMYWYRQDPGQGLRLIYYSQIVNDFQKGDIAEGYSVSREKKESFPLTVTSAQKNPTAFYLCASSRGILGQLENQPQHFGDGTRLSIL.

About this clone: Other DNA sequences in this specimen translate into the identical CDR3. This chain joins TRBV5-1 and TRBJ2-5; 7 bases are a match to TRBD1. There are 14 residues in the CDR3. Germline loops: CDR1 SGHRS, CDR2 YFSETQ. The J segment lost 4 bases and the V segment lost 0 bases, leaving 3 bases of the junction unmatched. CDR3 region: CASSLGQGGETQYF. The CDR3 nucleotides are TGCGCCAGCAGCTTGGGACAGGGCGGAGAGACCCAGTACTTC.

The gene calls are TRBV4-2 and TRBJ2-1; TRBD2 matches 10 bases. Looked up from germline, CDR1 is LGHNA and CDR2 is YNFKEQ. The CDR3 is 17 amino acids. With 1 base clipped from V and 7 bases from J, the junction kept 10 bases outside the gene matches. CDR3 DNA sequence: TGTGCCAGCAGCCAAGTTGCTAGCGGGAGTTATGGAAATGAGCAGTTCTTC. Its translation: CASSQVASGSYGNEQFF.

This clone was seen a single time. CDR3 amino acids: CASTRLGRAGNTEAFF. The CDR3, as DNA: TGTGCCAGCACCCGACTCGGCAGGGCAGGTAACACTGAAGCTTTCTTT. The genes are TRBV5-6 and TRBJ1-1, with D possibly being TRBD1 (5 bases). This CDR3 has 16 amino acids. Germline V lookup: CDR1 SGHDT, CDR2 YYEEEE. V was trimmed by 6 bases and J by 2 bases, leaving 20 bases between them.

The V call is TRBV5-1, the J call TRBJ2-3; 14 bases are shared with TRBD2. Per the germline V gene, CDR1 is SGHRS and CDR2 is YFSETQ. V trimming: 0 bases; J trimming: 2 bases; junction bases outside the gene matches: 2. The CDR3 sequence is 17 residues long. The CDR3 sequence is CASSLEGLAGDTDTQYF. The CDR3, as DNA: TGCGCCAGCAGCTTGGAGGGACTAGCGGGGGACACAGATACGCAGTATTTT.

The DNA of the CDR3 is TGCGCCAGCAGCTTGAGACAGGGACAGGGCTACACCTTC. It specifies CASSLRQGQGYTF. The rearrangement uses TRBV5-1 and TRBJ1-2; 7 nucleotides match TRBD1. Germline V gene sequence: CDR1 SGHRS, CDR2 YFSETQ. The CDR3 is made up of 13 amino acids. Trimming at V came to 1 base and at J to 8 bases, leaving 5 bases not matched to a gene.

This chain links TRBV5-4 with TRBJ2-5; D gene uncertain. Near its end, the DNA agrees better with TRBJ2-7, so the J call may be wrong. The germline gives CDR1 SGHNT, CDR2 YYREEE (reference sequence). The length of the CDR3 is 13 residues. CDR3 residues: CASSLDRKYEQYF. The DNA for the CDR3 is TGTGCCAGCAGCTTGGACAGAAAGTACGAGCAGTACTTC.

This rearrangement joins TRBV9 to TRBJ2-5; 8 bases align to TRBD2. V trimming: 0 bases; J trimming: 2 bases; junction bases outside the gene matches: 3. This CDR3 region has 15 residues. Per germline, CDR1 SGDLS and CDR2 YYNGEE. The CDR3 reads CASSVVPSGQETQYF. In DNA, the CDR3 is TGTGCCAGCAGCGTAGTCCCTAGCGGGCAAGAGACCCAGTACTTC.

J is TRBJ2-5 and V is TRBV7-2; TRBD1 matches at 7 bases. CDR1 SGHTA and CDR2 FQGNSA come from the germline V gene. This CDR3 is built from 17 residues. V was pared by 7 bases and J by 5 bases, with 19 bases of the junction left unmatched. CDR3 in amino acids: CASTPELRLGGVETQYF. In DNA, the CDR3 is TGTGCCAGCACCCCCGAACTCCGGCTAGGGGGCGTGGAGACCCAGTACTTC. The whole variable domain, remainder taken from reference TRBV7-2 and TRBJ2-5, is GAGVSQSPSNKVTEKGKDVELRCDPISGHTALYWYRQSLGQGLEFLIYFQGNSAPDKSGLPSDRFSAERTGGSVSTLTIQRTQQEDSAVYLCASTPELRLGGVETQYFGPGTRLLVL.

The chain carries TRBV7-2 and TRBJ1-5; a possible D gene is TRBD1 (5 bases). The CDR3 has 15 residues. Trimming cost V 1 base and J 0 bases, with 7 bases left between them. Germline V gives CDR1 SGHTA, CDR2 FQGNSA. Written as DNA, the CDR3 is TGTGCCAGCAGCTTAGGACAGTATAGCAATCAGCCCCAGCATTTT. Translating it yields CASSLGQYSNQPQHF.

CDR3 amino acids: CAASTGNQPQHF. In nucleotides, the CDR3 is TGTGCCGCCTCCACAGGGAACCAGCCCCAGCATTTT. The V call is TRBV19, the J call TRBJ1-5; tentatively, D is TRBD1 (6 bases). V shed 11 bases and J shed 7 bases, with 15 bases lying between them. The CDR3 runs 12 residues. Per germline, CDR1 LNHDA and CDR2 SQIVND (reference sequence).

The V gene is TRBV9, the J gene TRBJ2-7; perhaps TRBD2 as D (7 bases). CDR3 length: 14 amino acids. The V gene lost 4 bases and the J gene lost 7 bases, with 18 bases spanning the gap. Germline CDR1 and CDR2: SGDLS and YYNGEE. CDR3 sequence: CASSPIGGAREQYF. CDR3 nucleotide sequence: TGTGCCAGCAGCCCTATAGGGGGGGCGCGTGAGCAGTACTTC. The full variable domain, with the rest looked up from reference TRBV9 and TRBJ2-7, is DSGVTQTPKHLITATGQRVTLRCSPRSGDLSVYWYQQSLDQGLQFLIQYYNGEERAKGNILERFSAQQFPDLHSELNLSSLELGDSALYFCASSPIGGAREQYFGPGTRLTVT.

This clone was seen more than once but under ten times. In nucleotides, the CDR3 is TGTGCCAGCTCACCACCGCCAGCCTACAATGAGCAGTTCTTC. Its translation is CASSPPPAYNEQFF. V gene TRBV18 combines with J gene TRBJ2-1; D is ambiguous. V lost 0 bases to trimming and J lost 2 bases, with 5 bases between them. The V gene's germline CDR1 is KGHSH and CDR2 LQKENI. This CDR3 contains 14 residues. Full variable domain (missing parts from reference TRBV18 and TRBJ2-1): NAGVMQNPRHLVRRRGQEARLRCSPMKGHSHVYWYRQLPEEGLKFMVYLQKENIIDESGMPKERFSAEFPKEGPSILRIQQVVRGDSAAYFCASSPPPAYNEQFFGPGTRLTVL.

V and J are TRBV7-3 and TRBJ2-5; TRBD1 matches 7 bases. Germline CDR1 SGHTA, CDR2 FQGTGA. The CDR3 sequence is 16 residues long. V lost 0 bases, J lost 5 bases, and 9 bases stayed unmatched. The CDR3 spells CASSLTLTGAGETQYF. In nucleotides, the CDR3 is TGTGCCAGCAGCTTAACGTTAACAGGGGCTGGGGAGACCCAGTACTTC.

This sequence joins TRBV4-1 and TRBJ2-3; 9 nucleotides agree with TRBD1. Germline lookup yields CDR1 MGHRA and CDR2 YSYEKL. This CDR3 comprises 15 residues. Unmatched junction bases numbered 5, after V lost 3 bases and J lost 4 bases. CDR3 in amino acids: CASSHPGQGADTQYF. In nucleotides, the CDR3 is TGCGCCAGCAGCCATCCGGGACAGGGAGCAGATACGCAGTATTTT.

J is TRBJ1-6 and V is TRBV13; the D gene is possibly TRBD1 (6 bases). With 5 bases removed from V and 10 bases from J, the gap between germline ends came to 18 bases. The CDR3 runs to 15 residues. Germline V gene sequence: CDR1 PRHDT, CDR2 FYEKMQ (reference sequence). Here the CDR3 DNA reads TGTGCCAGCAGCCCGGGTGCGGGGGGCTCCTCACCCCTCCACTTT. Its protein is CASSPGAGGSSPLHF.

The J gene is TRBJ1-4, the V gene TRBV7-3; D unclear. Germline V CDR1 and CDR2: SGHTA, FQGTGA. The CDR3 contains 14 residues. Trimming took off 5 bases at V and 8 bases at J, with 15 bases between the two ends. The CDR3: CASSPTGVGEKLFF. The CDR3 DNA is TGTGCCAGCAGCCCCACGGGAGTGGGGGAAAAACTGTTTTTT.

In its sample, this clone was seen once. The rearrangement joins TRBV6-5 to TRBJ2-7; D is perhaps TRBD2 (7 bases). Germline V gene sequence: CDR1 MNHEY, CDR2 SVGAGI. V was clipped by 2 bases and J by 4 bases, with 15 bases between them. This CDR3 is built from 15 residues. In DNA form, the CDR3 reads TGTGCCAGCAGTTACGAGGAGGGGGGGAGATACGAGCAGTACTTC. This codes for CASSYEEGGRYEQYF.

This clone has a single count. V usage is TRBV7-9 and J usage is TRBJ2-1, with TRBD2 matching over 9 bases. Germline CDR1 reads SEHNR; CDR2 reads FQNEAQ (reference sequence). CDR3 length: 14 residues. V shed 7 bases and J 4 bases; nucleotides not matched to a gene: 5. CDR3 protein: CASIPLAGYNEQFF. The CDR3 bases are TGTGCCAGCATCCCGCTAGCGGGGTACAATGAGCAGTTCTTC.

This clone was seen more than once but under ten times. The chain joins TRBV5-1 to TRBJ2-3; 11 nucleotides line up with TRBD2. CDR1 and CDR2 from the germline V gene are SGHRS and YFSETQ. The CDR3 covers 14 residues. Trimming at V came to 6 bases and at J to 3 bases, leaving 3 bases not matched to a gene. The CDR3 DNA sequence: TGCGCCAGCACTATAGCGGGAGGGACAGATACGCAGTATTTT. The encoded protein is CASTIAGGTDTQYF.

V and J are TRBV29-1 and TRBJ1-2; weak D call: TRBD1 (5 bases). The CDR3 runs 19 residues. Deletions cut 4 bases from V and 4 bases from J, with 31 bases between. CDR1 is SQVTM, CDR2 ANQGSEA, per germline. The CDR3: CSVAGVPGSRSSEVYGYTF. In DNA, the CDR3 is TGCAGCGTTGCGGGGGTTCCGGGAAGTAGATCATCCGAAGTCTATGGCTACACCTTC. Combining the CDR3 with reference TRBV29-1 and TRBJ1-2 gives the whole variable domain SAVISQKPSRDICQRGTSLTIQCQVDSQVTMMFWYRQQPGQSLTLIATANQGSEATYESGFVIDKFPISRPNLTFSTLTVSNMSPEDSSIYLCSVAGVPGSRSSEVYGYTFGSGTRLTVV.

This clone was picked up a small number of times. The rearrangement uses TRBV27 and TRBJ2-7; the match to TRBD2 covers 9 bases. V shed 6 bases, J shed 1 base, and the junction held 7 bases outside the gene matches. The CDR3 extends over 15 amino acids. Germline V lookup: CDR1 MNHEY, CDR2 SMNVEV (reference sequence). For the CDR3, the DNA is TGTGCCAGCAGGGGATTGCGGGGGGGTTCCTACGAGCAGTACTTC. Translation: CASRGLRGGSYEQYF.

This rearrangement joins TRBV28 to TRBJ2-5; 8 bases map to TRBD2. Germline values: CDR1 MDHEN, CDR2 SYDVKM. V was pared by 8 bases and J by 0 bases, with 14 bases of the junction left unmatched. The CDR3 contains 17 residues. Here the CDR3 reads CASGGSGDEGNQETQYF. CDR3 nucleotide sequence: TGTGCCAGCGGTGGTAGCGGGGATGAAGGGAACCAAGAGACCCAGTACTTC.

This chain uses TRBV13 with TRBJ1-1, with TRBD1 matching 8 bases. Trimming took 4 bases from V and 4 from J; bases not matched to a gene: 5. This CDR3 contains 14 residues. Germline V lookup: CDR1 PRHDT, CDR2 FYEKMQ (reference sequence). CDR3 bases: TGTGCCAGCAGCTCGGTGACAGGGGCCACTGAAGCTTTCTTT. As protein: CASSSVTGATEAFF.

The V and J genes are TRBV5-5 and TRBJ2-1; 11 bases line up with TRBD2. This CDR3 has 15 residues. V lost 0 bases and J lost 6; bases outside the gene matches: 2. Germline CDR1 is SGHKS and CDR2 is YYEKEE (reference sequence). This CDR3 reads CASSLVGTSGNEQFF. In DNA, the CDR3 is TGTGCCAGCAGCTTGGTGGGGACTAGCGGCAATGAGCAGTTCTTC.